A selection of T cell receptor beta chains follows, all from one sample in a study of cytomegalovirus exposure and HLA in healthy donors. The protocol was immunoSEQ multiplex PCR, while the TCRdb copy is restricted to in-frame clones and leaves out a portion. Of approximately 130,000 clones in the sample, approximately 78% are singletons; the top ten hold roughly 2.7%. Material: PBMCs. The receptors shown here come from a human donor in good health. CDR3s include the opening cysteine and the closing phenylalanine or tryptophan. Each record gives: V gene, J gene, CDR3 protein.

V: TRBV9; J: TRBJ1-5; CDR3: CASSPTQVNNQPQHF
V: TRBV6-5; J: TRBJ2-2; CDR3: CASSKLGELFF
V: TRBV28; J: TRBJ2-1; CDR3: CASSRLGNSYNEQFF
V: TRBV7-2; J: TRBJ2-3; CDR3: CASSRKQGLPQYF
V: TRBV27; J: TRBJ2-2; CDR3: CASSFSVTGVTGELFF
V: TRBV29-1; J: TRBJ2-5; CDR3: CSVAGVRIGETQYF
V: TRBV28; J: TRBJ2-7; CDR3: CASRARGQNSYEQYF
V: TRBV7-3; J: TRBJ2-6; CDR3: CASSPLRQGVPSGANVLTF
V: TRBV13; J: TRBJ1-1; CDR3: CASRGLGQGASEAFF
V: TRBV9; J: TRBJ2-5; CDR3: CASSVTSANQETQYF